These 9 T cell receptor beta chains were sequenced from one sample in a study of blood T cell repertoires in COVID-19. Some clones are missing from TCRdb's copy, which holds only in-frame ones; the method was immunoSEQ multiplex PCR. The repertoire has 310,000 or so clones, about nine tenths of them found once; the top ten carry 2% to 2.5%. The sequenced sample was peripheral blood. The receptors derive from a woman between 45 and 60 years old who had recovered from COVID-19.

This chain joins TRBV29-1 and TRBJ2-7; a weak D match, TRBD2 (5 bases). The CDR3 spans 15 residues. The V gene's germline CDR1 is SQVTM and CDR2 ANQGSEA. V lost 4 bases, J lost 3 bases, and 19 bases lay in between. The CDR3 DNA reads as TGCAGCGTTGCCTTAGAGGGCCTTCGAGACTACGAGCAGTACTTC. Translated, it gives CSVALEGLRDYEQYF.

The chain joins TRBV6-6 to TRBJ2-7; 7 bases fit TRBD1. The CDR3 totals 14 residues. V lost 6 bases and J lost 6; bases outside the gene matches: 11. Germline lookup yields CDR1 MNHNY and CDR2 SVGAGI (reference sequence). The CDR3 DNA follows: TGTGCCAGCAGAATCGACAGGGCGGGTGCCGAGCAGTACTTC. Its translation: CASRIDRAGAEQYF.

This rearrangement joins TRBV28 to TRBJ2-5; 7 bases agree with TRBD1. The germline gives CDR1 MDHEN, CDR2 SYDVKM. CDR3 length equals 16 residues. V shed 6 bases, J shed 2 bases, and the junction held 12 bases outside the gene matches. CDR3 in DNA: TGTGCCAGCAGGGACTTACACAGGGGTGGGCAAGAGACCCAGTACTTC. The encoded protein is CASRDLHRGGQETQYF. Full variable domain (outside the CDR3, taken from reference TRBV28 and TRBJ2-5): DVKVTQSSRYLVKRTGEKVFLECVQDMDHENMFWYRQDPGLGLRLIYFSYDVKMKEKGDIPEGYSVSREKKERFSLILESASTNQTSMYLCASRDLHRGGQETQYFGPGTRLLVL.

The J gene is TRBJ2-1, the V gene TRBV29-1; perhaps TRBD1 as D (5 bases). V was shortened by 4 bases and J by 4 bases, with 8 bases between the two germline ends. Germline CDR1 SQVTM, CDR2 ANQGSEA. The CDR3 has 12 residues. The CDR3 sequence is CSVVRVYNEQFF. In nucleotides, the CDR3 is TGCAGCGTTGTCAGGGTTTACAATGAGCAGTTCTTC.

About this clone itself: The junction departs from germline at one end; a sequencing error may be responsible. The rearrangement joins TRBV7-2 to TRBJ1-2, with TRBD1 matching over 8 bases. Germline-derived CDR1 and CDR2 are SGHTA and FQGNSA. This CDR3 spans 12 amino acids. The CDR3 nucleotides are TGTGCCAGCAGCTTAGGGTTCAGGGGGCACTCCTTC. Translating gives CASSLGFRGHSF.

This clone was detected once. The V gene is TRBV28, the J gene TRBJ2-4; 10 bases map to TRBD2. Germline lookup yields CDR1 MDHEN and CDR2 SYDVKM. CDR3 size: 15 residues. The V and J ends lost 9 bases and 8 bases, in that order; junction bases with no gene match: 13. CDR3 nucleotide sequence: TGTGCCAGTCGAGCGGGAGGGTCCTTCGGGGACATTCAGTACTTC. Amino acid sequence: CASRAGGSFGDIQYF. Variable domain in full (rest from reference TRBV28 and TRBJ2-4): DVKVTQSSRYLVKRTGEKVFLECVQDMDHENMFWYRQDPGLGLRLIYFSYDVKMKEKGDIPEGYSVSREKKERFSLILESASTNQTSMYLCASRAGGSFGDIQYFGAGTRLSVL.

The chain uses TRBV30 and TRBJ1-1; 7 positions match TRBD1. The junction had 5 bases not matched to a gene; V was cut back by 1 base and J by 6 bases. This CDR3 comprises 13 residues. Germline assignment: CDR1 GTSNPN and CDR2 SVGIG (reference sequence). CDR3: CAWSDGGTAEAFF. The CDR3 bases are TGTGCCTGGAGTGACGGAGGGACAGCTGAAGCTTTCTTT.

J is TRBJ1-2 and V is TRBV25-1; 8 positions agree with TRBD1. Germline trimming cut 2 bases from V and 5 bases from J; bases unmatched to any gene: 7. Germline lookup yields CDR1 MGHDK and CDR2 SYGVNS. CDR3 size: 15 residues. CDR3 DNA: TGTGCCAGCAGTGAAAAGACAGGGGTAGAGTATGGCTACACCTTC. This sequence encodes CASSEKTGVEYGYTF.

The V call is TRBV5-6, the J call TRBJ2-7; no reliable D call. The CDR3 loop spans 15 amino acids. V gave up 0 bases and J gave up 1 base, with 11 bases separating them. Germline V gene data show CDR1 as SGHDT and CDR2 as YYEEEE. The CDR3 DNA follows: TGTGCCAGCAGCTTGGGTAGAATGATGTCCTACGAGCAGTACTTC. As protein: CASSLGRMMSYEQYF.